This T cell receptor (beta chain) was sequenced during a study of T-cell memory formation after mild COVID-19. This clonotype was seen more than once but under ten times. One entry per CDR3 protein, called by TCRdb with MiXCR from the 5' RACE reads. The repertoire holds some 290,000 distinct CDR3 sequences, with 15% to 20% as singletons. CDR1 is MNHNY and CDR2 is SVGAGI in the germline V gene (reference sequence). V gave up 2 bases and J gave up 10 bases, with 12 bases separating them. The CDR3 is made up of 13 amino acids. The specimen sequenced was PBMCs or a T cell subset sorted from them (not recorded which). The receptor's source is a young man who had mild COVID-19 (a few samples of this study predate the infection). Cell type and time point are not known. This sequence joins TRBV6-6 and TRBJ2-1, with TRBD2 as a possible D gene (5 bases). The CDR3 here is CASSYIGGGEQFF. In nucleotides, the CDR3 is TGTGCCAGCAGTTACATCGGAGGAGGAGAGCAGTTCTTC.